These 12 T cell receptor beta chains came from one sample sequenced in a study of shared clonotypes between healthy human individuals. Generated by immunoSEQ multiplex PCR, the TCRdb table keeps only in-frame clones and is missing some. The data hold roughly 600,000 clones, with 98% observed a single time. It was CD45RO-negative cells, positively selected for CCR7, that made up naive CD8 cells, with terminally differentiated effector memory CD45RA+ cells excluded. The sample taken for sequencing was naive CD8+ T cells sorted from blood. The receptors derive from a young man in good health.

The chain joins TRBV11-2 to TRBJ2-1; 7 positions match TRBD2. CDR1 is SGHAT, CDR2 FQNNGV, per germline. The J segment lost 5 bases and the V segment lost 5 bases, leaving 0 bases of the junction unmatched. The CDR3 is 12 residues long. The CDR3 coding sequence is TGTGCCAGCAGCGGACTAGACAATGAGCAGTTCTTC. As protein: CASSGLDNEQFF.

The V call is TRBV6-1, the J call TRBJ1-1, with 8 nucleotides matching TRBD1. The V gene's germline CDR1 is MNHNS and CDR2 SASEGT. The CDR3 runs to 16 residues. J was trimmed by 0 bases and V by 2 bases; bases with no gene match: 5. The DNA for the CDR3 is TGTGCCAGCAGTGAACCCCTGGACAGGGTGAACACTGAAGCTTTCTTT. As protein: CASSEPLDRVNTEAFF.

The CDR3 reads CSVEDNVGEQFF. CDR3 DNA sequence: TGCAGCGTTGAGGACAACGTCGGTGAGCAGTTCTTC. The J gene is TRBJ2-1, the V gene TRBV29-1; TRBD1 is a possible D gene (5 bases). V lost 3 bases and J lost 9, with 12 bases in between. CDR3 size: 12 residues. Germline-derived CDR1 and CDR2 are SQVTM and ANQGSEA.

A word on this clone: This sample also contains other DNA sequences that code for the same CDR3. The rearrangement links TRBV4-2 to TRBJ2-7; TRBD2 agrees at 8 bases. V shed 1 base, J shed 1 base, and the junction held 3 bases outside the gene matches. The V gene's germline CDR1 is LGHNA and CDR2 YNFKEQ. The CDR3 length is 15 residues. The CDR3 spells CASSQGLAGSYEQYF. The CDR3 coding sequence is TGTGCCAGCAGCCAAGGCTTAGCGGGGTCCTACGAGCAGTACTTC.

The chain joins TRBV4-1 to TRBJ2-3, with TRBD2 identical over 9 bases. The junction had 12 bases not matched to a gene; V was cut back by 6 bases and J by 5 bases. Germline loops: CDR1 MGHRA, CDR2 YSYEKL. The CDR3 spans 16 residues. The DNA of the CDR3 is TGCGCCAGCAGGCTCCTGATTAGCGGGAGAGAAGATACGCAGTATTTT. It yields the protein CASRLLISGREDTQYF.

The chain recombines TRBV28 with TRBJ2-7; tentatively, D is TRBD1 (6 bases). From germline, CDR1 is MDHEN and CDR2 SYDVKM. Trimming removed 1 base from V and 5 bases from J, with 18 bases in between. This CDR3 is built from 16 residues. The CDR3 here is CASSLFRTARGHEQYF. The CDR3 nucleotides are TGTGCCAGCAGTTTATTTAGGACAGCTAGGGGCCACGAGCAGTACTTC.

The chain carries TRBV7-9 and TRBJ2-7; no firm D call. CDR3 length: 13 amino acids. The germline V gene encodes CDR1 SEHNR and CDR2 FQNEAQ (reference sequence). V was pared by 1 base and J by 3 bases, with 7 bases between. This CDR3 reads CASSLVEDYEQYF. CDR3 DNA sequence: TGTGCCAGCAGCTTAGTAGAGGACTACGAGCAGTACTTC.

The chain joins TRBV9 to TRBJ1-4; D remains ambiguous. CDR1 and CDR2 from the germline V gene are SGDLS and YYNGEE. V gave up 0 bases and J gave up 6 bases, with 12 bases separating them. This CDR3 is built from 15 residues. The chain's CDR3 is CASSVGTSSDEKLFF. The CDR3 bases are TGTGCCAGCAGCGTAGGAACGTCCTCAGATGAAAAACTGTTTTTT.

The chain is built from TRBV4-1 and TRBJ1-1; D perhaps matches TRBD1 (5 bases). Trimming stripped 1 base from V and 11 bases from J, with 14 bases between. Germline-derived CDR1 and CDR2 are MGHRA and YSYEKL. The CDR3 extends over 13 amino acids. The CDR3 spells CASSQVGASEAFF. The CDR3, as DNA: TGCGCCAGCAGCCAAGTCGGGGCTTCCGAGGCTTTCTTT.

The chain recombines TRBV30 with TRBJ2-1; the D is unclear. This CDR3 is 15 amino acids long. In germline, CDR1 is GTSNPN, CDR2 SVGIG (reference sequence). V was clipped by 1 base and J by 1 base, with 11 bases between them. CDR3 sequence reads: CAWSETASSYNEQFF. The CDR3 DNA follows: TGTGCCTGGAGTGAGACGGCGTCGTCCTACAATGAGCAGTTCTTC.

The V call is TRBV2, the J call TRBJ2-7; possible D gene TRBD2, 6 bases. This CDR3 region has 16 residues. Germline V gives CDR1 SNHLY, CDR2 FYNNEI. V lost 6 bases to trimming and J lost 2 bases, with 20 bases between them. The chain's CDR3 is CASRKDGGLPPYEQYF. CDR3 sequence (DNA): TGTGCCAGCAGGAAAGATGGGGGACTCCCTCCCTACGAGCAGTACTTC.

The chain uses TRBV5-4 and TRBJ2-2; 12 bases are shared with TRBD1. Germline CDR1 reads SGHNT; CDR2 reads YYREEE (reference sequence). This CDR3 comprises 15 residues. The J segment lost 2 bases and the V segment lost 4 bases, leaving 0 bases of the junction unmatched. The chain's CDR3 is CASSGTGGNTGELFF. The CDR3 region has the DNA TGTGCCAGCAGCGGGACAGGGGGCAACACCGGGGAGCTGTTTTTT.